The T cell receptor beta chain described here comes from a study of technical replicates of blood from a handful of donors. Trimming at V came to 4 bases and at J to 5 bases, leaving 4 bases not matched to a gene. Germline V CDR1 and CDR2: SGHRS, YFSETQ. The CDR3 consists of 14 residues. Some clones are missing from TCRdb's copy, which holds only in-frame ones; the method was immunoSEQ multiplex PCR. The sample has under 95,000 clones, about 94% seen once. This clonotype was obtained from a human donor in good health. The specimen was T cells isolated from PBMCs. The rearrangement uses TRBV5-1 and TRBJ1-4; 8 positions agree with TRBD1. The CDR3 nucleotides are TGCGCCAGCAGCCAGGACAGGGAGAATGAAAAACTGTTTTTT. Translated, it gives CASSQDRENEKLFF.